This is a list of T cell receptor beta chains from one sample in a study of blood T cell repertoires in COVID-19. Sequencing used immunoSEQ multiplex PCR; TCRdb keeps in-frame clones, though not all of them. The table has over 85,000 clones, around 87% seen once; the top ten hold around 7.4%. The sequenced sample consisted of peripheral blood. The receptors stem from a human donor with acute or convalescent COVID-19. The donor label of this sample is uncertain. Each CDR3 is given with its conserved first and last residue. A D gene is named only where the DNA matches it firmly. Some rows have no size entry. The others give once, few or many, or a class for an expanded clone.

cdr3_nt,cdr3_aa,clone_size,d_call,j_call,v_call,cdr3_length
TGTGCCAGCAGCTTGATTCGGTCGAGTTCACCCCTCCACTTT,CASSLIRSSSPLHF,-,-,TRBJ1-6,TRBV5-8,14
TGTGCCAGCAGTGACCTAGAATCGGGGGGCGCGAACACCGGGGAGCTGTTTTTT,CASSDLESGGANTGELFF,-,-,TRBJ2-2,TRBV6-2/TRBV6-3,18
TGTGCCAGCAGCCCGTGGGGCCGCACAGATACGCAGTATTTT,CASSPWGRTDTQYF,-,-,TRBJ2-3,TRBV7-2,14
TGCGCCAGCAGCCGAGACAGGGGGCACACCGGGGAGCTGTTTTTT,CASSRDRGHTGELFF,few,TRBD1,TRBJ2-2,TRBV5-1,15
TGTGCCTGGAGTCAAATCCGAACAGGGGTCGCGGCGTACGAGCAGTACTTC,CAWSQIRTGVAAYEQYF,-,TRBD1,TRBJ2-7,TRBV30,17
TGCAGTGCTCGGGACTACGAGCAGTACTTC,CSARDYEQYF,once,-,TRBJ2-7,TRBV20-1,10
TGTGCCATCAGGGCCGGGGGGGCGCTCAATGAGCAGTTCTTC,CAIRAGGALNEQFF,few,TRBD2,TRBJ2-1,TRBV10-3,14
TGCGCCAGCTCCCCAGGTTCAACTAATGAAAAACTGTTTTTT,CASSPGSTNEKLFF,-,-,TRBJ1-4,TRBV5-1,14
TGTGCCAGCAGCCCCTCAGGACAGGCGGGCTACACCTTC,CASSPSGQAGYTF,-,TRBD1,TRBJ1-2,TRBV11-3,13
TGTGCCAGCAGCCACCGCCCGGGGACTAGCGGGGCTGATCACCAAGAGACCCAGTACTTC,CASSHRPGTSGADHQETQYF,-,TRBD2,TRBJ2-5,TRBV3-1/TRBV3-2,20
TGTGCCAGCACCTTAGCGGCTAGCACAGATACGCAGTATTTT,CASTLAASTDTQYF,-,-,TRBJ2-3,TRBV6-5,14